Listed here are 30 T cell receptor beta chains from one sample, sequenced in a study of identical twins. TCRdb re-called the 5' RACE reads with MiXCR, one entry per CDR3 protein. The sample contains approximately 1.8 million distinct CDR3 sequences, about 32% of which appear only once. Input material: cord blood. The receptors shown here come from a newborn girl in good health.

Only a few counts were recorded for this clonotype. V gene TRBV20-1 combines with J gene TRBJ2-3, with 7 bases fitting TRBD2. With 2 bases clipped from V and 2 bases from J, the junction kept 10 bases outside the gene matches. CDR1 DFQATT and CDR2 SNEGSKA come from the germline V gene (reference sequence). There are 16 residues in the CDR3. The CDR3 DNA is TGCAGTGCTAGAAGTGCTAGCGGACCTTACACAGATACGCAGTATTTT. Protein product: CSARSASGPYTDTQYF.

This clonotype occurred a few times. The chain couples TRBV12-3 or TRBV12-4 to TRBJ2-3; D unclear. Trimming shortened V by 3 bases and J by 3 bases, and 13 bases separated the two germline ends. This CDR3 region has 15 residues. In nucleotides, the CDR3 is TGTGCCAGCAGTTTTCACAGCAGGAAGACAGATACGCAGTATTTT. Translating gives CASSFHSRKTDTQYF.

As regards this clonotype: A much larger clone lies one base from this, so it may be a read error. The CDR3 here is CASREGQYNEQYF. The CDR3 DNA is TGTGCCAGCAGGGAGGGCCAATACAATGAGCAGTACTTC. The V and J genes are TRBV12-3 or TRBV12-4 and TRBJ2-5; TRBD2 might be the D (6 bases). V lost 6 bases to trimming and J lost 11 bases, with 19 bases between them. The CDR3 consists of 13 residues.

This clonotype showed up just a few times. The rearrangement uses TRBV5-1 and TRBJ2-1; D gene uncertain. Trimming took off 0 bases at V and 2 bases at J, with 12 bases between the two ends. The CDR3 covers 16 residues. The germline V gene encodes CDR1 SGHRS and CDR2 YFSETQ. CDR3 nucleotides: TGCGCCAGCAGCTTGGCCCTAGTAGTTACCTACAATGAGCAGTTCTTC. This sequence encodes CASSLALVVTYNEQFF.

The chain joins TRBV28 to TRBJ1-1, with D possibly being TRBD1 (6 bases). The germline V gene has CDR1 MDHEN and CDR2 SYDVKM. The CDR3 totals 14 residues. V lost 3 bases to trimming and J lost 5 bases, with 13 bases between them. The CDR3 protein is CASSFEGVRTEAFF. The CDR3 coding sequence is TGTGCCAGCAGTTTTGAGGGGGTCAGGACTGAAGCTTTCTTT.

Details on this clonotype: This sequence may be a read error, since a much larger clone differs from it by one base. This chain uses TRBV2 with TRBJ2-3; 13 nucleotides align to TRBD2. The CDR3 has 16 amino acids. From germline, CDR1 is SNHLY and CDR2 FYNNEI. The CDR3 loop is CASSERLAGGSNTQSF. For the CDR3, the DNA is TGTGCCAGCAGCGAGAGACTAGCGGGAGGTTCCAATACGCAGTCTTTT.

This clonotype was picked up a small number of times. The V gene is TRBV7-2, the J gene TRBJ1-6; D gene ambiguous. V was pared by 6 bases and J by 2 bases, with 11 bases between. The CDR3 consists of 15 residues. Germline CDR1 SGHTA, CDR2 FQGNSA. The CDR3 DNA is TGTGCCAGCAGTGTCGGTGGAACCTATAATTCACCCCTCCACTTT. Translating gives CASSVGGTYNSPLHF.

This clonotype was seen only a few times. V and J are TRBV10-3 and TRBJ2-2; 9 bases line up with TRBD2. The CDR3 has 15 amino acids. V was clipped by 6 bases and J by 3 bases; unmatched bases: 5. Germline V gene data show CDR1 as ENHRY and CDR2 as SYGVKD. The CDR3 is CAIRYSGSDTGELFF. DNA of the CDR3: TGTGCCATCAGGTATAGCGGGAGCGACACCGGGGAGCTGTTTTTT.

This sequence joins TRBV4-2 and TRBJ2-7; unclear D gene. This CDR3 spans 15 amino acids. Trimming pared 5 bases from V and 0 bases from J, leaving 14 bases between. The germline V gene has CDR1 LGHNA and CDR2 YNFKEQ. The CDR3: CASSREARASYEQYF. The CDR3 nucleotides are TGTGCCAGCAGCAGGGAAGCGCGCGCCTCCTACGAGCAGTACTTC.

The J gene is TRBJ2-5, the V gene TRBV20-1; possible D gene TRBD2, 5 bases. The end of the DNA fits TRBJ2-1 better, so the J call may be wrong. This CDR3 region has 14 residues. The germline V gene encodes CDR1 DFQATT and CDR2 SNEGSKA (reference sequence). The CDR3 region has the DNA TGCAGTGCTGCGGGCCTCACGGGCCAAGAGACCCAGTTCTTC. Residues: CSAAGLTGQETQFF.

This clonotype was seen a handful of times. In DNA, the CDR3 is TGCAGTGCCAGGGACTACCAGAGCTCCTACGAGCAGTACTTC. Its translation is CSARDYQSSYEQYF. The chain has TRBV20-1 and TRBJ2-7, with 7 bases lining up with TRBD2. Germline V gives CDR1 DFQATT, CDR2 SNEGSKA (reference sequence). This CDR3 comprises 14 residues. V was pared by 6 bases and J by 0 bases, with 8 bases of the junction left unmatched.

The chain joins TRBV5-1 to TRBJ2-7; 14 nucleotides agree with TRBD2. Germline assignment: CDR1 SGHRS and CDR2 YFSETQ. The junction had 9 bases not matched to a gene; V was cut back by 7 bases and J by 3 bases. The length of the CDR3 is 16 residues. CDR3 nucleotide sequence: TGCGCCAGCGGGGGGACTAGCGGGGGAGTGCTCTACGAGCAGTACTTC. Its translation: CASGGTSGGVLYEQYF.

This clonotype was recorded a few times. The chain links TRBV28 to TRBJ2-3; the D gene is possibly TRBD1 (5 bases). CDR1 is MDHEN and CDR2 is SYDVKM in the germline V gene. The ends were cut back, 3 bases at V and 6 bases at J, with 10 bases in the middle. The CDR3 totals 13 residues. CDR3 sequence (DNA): TGTGCCAGCAGTTTTAGGGGTATCGATACGCAGTATTTT. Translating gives CASSFRGIDTQYF.

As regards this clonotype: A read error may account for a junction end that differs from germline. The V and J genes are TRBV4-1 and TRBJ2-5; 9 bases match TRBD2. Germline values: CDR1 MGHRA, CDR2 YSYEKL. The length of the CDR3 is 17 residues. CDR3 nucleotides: TGCGTCAGCAGCCAAGCGGGGGGTTCAAACTACCAAGAGACCCAGTACTTC. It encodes CVSSQAGGSNYQETQYF.

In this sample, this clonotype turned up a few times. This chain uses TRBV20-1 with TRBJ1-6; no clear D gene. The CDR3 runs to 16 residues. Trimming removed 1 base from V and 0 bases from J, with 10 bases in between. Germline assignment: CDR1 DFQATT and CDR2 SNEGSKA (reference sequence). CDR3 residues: CSARGVRSSYNSPLHF. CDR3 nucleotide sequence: TGCAGTGCTAGAGGGGTCCGGAGCTCCTATAATTCACCCCTCCACTTT.

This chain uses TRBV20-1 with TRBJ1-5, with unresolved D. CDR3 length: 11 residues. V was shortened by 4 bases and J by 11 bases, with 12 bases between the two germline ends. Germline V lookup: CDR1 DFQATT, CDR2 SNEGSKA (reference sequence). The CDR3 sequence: CSANLPATQHF. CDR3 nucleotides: TGCAGTGCTAATCTTCCGGCGACCCAGCATTTT.

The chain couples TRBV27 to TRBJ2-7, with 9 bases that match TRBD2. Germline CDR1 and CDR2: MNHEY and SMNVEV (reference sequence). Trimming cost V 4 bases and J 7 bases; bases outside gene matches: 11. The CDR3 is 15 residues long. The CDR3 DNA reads TGTGCCAGCAGTTCCCCTAGCGGGATGGTGGATGAGCAGTACTTC. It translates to CASSSPSGMVDEQYF.

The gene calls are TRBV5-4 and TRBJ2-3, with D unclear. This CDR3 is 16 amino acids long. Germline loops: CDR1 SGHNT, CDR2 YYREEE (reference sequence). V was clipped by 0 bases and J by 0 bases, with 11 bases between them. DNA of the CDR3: TGTGCCAGCAGCTTGGATTGGCGGTCTAGCACAGATACGCAGTATTTT. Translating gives CASSLDWRSSTDTQYF.

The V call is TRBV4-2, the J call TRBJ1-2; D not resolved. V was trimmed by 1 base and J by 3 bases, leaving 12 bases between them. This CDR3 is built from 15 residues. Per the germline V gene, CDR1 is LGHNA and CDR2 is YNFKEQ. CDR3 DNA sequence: TGTGCCAGCAGCCAAGTACGGGCAGAGGACTATGGCTACACCTTC. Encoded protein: CASSQVRAEDYGYTF.

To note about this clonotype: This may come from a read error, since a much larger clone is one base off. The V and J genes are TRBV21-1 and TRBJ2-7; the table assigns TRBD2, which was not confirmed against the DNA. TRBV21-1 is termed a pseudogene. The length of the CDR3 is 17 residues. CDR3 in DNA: TGTGCCAGCAGCAAAATGGGGACTAGCGGGGACTCCTACGGGCAGTACTTC. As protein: CASSKMGTSGDSYGQYF.

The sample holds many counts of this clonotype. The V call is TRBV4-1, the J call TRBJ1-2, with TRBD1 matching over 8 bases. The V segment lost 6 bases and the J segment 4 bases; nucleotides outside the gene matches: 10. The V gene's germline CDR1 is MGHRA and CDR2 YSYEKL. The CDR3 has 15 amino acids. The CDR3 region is CASRSLRGPLYGYTF. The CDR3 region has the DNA TGCGCCAGCAGGTCACTCAGGGGGCCACTCTATGGCTACACCTTC.

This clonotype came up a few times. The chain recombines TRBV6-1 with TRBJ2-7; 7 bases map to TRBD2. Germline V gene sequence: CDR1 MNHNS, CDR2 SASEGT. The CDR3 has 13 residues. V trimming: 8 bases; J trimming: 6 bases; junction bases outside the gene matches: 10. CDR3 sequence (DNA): TGTGCCAGCGTCTTGGCTAGCGGCCTCGAGCAGTACTTC. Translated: CASVLASGLEQYF.

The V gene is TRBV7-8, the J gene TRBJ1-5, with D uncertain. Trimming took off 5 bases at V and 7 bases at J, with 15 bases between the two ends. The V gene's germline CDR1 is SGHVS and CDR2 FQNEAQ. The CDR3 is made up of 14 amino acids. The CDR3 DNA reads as TGTGCCAGCAGCCCCCGTCGGTCCAGGCAGCCCCAGCATTTT. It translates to CASSPRRSRQPQHF.

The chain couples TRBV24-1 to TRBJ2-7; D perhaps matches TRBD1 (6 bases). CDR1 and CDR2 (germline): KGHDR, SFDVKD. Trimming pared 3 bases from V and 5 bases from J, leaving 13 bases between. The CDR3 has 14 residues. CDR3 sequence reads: CATSDRTQGDEQYF. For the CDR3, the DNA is TGTGCCACCAGTGATCGCACACAGGGTGACGAGCAGTACTTC.

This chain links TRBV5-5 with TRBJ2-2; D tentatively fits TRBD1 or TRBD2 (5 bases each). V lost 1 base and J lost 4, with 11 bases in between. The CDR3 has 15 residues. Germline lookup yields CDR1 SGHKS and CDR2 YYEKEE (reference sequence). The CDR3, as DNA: TGTGCCAGCAGCTTGATGGGACGGGGCACCGGGGAGCTGTTTTTT. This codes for CASSLMGRGTGELFF.

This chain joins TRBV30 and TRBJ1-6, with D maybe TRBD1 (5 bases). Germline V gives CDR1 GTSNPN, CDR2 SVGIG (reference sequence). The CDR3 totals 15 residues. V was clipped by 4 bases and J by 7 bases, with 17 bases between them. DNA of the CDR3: TGTGCCTGGACCACCGGGGCGTCCCCGAATTCACCCCTCCACTTT. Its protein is CAWTTGASPNSPLHF.

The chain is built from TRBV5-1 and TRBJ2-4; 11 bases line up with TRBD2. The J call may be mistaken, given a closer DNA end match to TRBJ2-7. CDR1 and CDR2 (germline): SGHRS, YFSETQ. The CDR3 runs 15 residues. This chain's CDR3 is CASSLVLAGVNEQYF. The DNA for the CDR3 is TGCGCCAGCAGCTTGGTACTAGCGGGAGTAAACGAGCAGTACTTC.

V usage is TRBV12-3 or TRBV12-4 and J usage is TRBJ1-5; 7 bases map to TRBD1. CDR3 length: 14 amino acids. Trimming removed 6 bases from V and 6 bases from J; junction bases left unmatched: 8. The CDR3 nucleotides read TGTGCCAGCAGCACCACAGGGGCGGGTCAGCCCCAGCATTTT. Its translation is CASSTTGAGQPQHF.

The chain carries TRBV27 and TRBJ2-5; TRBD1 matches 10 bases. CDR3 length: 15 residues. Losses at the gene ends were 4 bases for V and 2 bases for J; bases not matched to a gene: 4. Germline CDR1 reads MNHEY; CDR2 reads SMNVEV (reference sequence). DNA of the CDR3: TGTGCCAGCAGTTCCGGACAGGGGGTGCAAGAGACCCAGTACTTC. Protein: CASSSGQGVQETQYF.

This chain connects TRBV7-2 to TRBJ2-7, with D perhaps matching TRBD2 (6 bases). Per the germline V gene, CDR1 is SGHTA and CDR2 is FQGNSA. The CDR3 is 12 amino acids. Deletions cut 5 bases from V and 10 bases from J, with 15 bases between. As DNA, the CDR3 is TGTGCCAGCAGCCCCCCTATGCGGGACCAGTACTTC. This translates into CASSPPMRDQYF.